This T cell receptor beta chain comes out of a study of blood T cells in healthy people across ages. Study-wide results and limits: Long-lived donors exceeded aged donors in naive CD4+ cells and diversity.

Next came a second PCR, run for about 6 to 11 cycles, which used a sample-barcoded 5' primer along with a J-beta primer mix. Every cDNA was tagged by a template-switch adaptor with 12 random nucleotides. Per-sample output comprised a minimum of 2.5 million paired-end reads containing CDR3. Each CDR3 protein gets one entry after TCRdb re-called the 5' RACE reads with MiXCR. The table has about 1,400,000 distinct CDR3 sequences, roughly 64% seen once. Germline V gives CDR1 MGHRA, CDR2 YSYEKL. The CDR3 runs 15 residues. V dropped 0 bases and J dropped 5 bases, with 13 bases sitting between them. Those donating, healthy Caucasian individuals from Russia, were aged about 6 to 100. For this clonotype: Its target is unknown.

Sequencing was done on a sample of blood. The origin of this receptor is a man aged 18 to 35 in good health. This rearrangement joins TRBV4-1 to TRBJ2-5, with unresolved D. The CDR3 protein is CASSQEGLTPETQYF. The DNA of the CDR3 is TGCGCCAGCAGCCAAGAAGGGCTGACTCCGGAGACCCAGTACTTC.